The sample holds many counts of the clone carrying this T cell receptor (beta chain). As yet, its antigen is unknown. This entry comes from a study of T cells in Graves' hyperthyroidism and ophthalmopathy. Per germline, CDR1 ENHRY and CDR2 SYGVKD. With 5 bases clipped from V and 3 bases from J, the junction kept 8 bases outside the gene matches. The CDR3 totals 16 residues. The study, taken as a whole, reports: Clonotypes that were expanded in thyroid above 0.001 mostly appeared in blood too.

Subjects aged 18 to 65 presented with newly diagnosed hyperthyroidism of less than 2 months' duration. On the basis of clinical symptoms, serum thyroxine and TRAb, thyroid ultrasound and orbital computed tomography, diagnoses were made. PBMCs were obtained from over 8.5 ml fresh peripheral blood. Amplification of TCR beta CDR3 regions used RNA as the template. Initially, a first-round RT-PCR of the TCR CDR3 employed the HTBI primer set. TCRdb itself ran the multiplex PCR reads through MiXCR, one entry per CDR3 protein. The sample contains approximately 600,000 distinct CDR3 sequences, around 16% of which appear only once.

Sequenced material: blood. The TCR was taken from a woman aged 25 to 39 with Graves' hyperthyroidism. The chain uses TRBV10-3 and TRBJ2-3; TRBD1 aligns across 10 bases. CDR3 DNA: TGTGCCATCAGTCAAGGGGGACAGGGGATGACAGATACGCAGTATTTT. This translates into CAISQGGQGMTDTQYF.